This passage covers 8 T cell receptor beta chains from one sample sequenced in a study of vaccination and CD4 T cells after COVID-19. Antigens for these TCRs are unknown. As for treatment: roughly ten-day PBMC culture with coronavirus spike peptide pools or control peptides (ViraFEST assay). Cultured CD4+ T cells had their DNA profiled by the Oncomine TCR Beta short-read assay. MiXCR was run by TCRdb on the PCR reads, yielding one entry per CDR3 protein. The data show about 20,000 distinct CDR3 sequences, 25% to 30% seen once. The specimen was cultured CD4+ T cells from blood. These TCRs come from a human donor with COVID-19.

The chain joins TRBV12-3 or TRBV12-4 to TRBJ2-1; tentatively, D is TRBD2 (7 bases). The V and J ends lost 1 base and 7 bases respectively, with 11 bases between them. There are 14 residues in the CDR3. The CDR3 loop reads CASSLGGGRNEQFF. The CDR3 nucleotides read TGTGCCAGCAGTTTAGGGGGGGGCAGGAATGAGCAGTTCTTC.

This clonotype was observed a few times. The genes are TRBV9 and TRBJ1-2; 7 bases are a match to TRBD1. V trimming: 3 bases; J trimming: 7 bases; junction bases outside the gene matches: 6. This CDR3 has 13 amino acids. In germline, CDR1 is SGDLS, CDR2 YYNGEE. DNA of the CDR3: TGTGCCAGCAGCGAAAGACAGGGTAGTGGCTACACCTTC. It codes for CASSERQGSGYTF.

The rearrangement uses TRBV10-3 and TRBJ1-6; D perhaps matches TRBD1 (5 bases). This CDR3 has 15 amino acids. Germline assignment: CDR1 ENHRY and CDR2 SYGVKD. Trimming removed 9 bases at V and 7 bases at J, with 19 bases between. This chain's CDR3 is CAMTAGQDKNSPLHF. In nucleotides, the CDR3 is TGTGCCATGACAGCAGGGCAGGATAAAAATTCACCCCTCCACTTT.

The chain recombines TRBV2 with TRBJ1-1; D perhaps matches TRBD1 (5 bases). CDR3 length: 11 amino acids. Germline CDR1 reads SNHLY; CDR2 reads FYNNEI. V was pared by 7 bases and J by 12 bases, with 15 bases between. The CDR3 protein is CASKQEPITFF. The CDR3 DNA reads TGTGCCAGCAAACAGGAGCCAATAACTTTCTTT.

The chain employs TRBV11-2 and TRBJ1-2; D call uncertain. From germline, CDR1 is SGHAT and CDR2 FQNNGV. Trimming removed 0 bases at V and 6 bases at J, with 20 bases between. The CDR3 is made up of 17 amino acids. The CDR3 DNA sequence: TGTGCCAGCAGCTTAGACCCTAGTGGGCCTCCCTCGCATGGCTACACCTTC. Its translation: CASSLDPSGPPSHGYTF.

A few counts support this clonotype. This chain uses TRBV7-9 with TRBJ1-2; D gene ambiguous. CDR1 and CDR2 from the germline V gene are SEHNR and FQNEAQ (reference sequence). V was trimmed by 5 bases and J by 5 bases, leaving 18 bases between them. The CDR3 totals 15 residues. The CDR3 bases are TGTGCCAGCAGCCCCTGGGAGGGATCCATATATGGCTACACCTTC. Its protein is CASSPWEGSIYGYTF.

The V call is TRBV7-2, the J call TRBJ1-5; maybe TRBD1 (5 bases). V lost 3 bases and J 10 bases, leaving 16 bases between the germline ends. The germline V gene has CDR1 SGHTA and CDR2 FQGNSA. The CDR3 contains 14 residues. The CDR3 sequence is CASSFGAAGEPQHF. The CDR3 DNA is TGTGCCAGCAGCTTCGGGGCAGCGGGTGAACCCCAGCATTTT.

The rearrangement joins TRBV11-1 to TRBJ2-3, with D possibly TRBD2 on 6 matching bases. Looked up from germline, CDR1 is SGHAT and CDR2 is FQDESV (reference sequence). This CDR3 contains 15 residues. Trimming stripped 3 bases from V and 4 bases from J, with 14 bases between. DNA of the CDR3: TGTGCCAGCAGCTTTGATAAGGTAGCGGCAGATACGCAGTATTTT. It yields the protein CASSFDKVAADTQYF. The variable domain in full, completed from reference TRBV11-1 and TRBJ2-3, reads EAEVAQSPRYKITEKSQAVAFWCDPISGHATLYWYRQILGQGPELLVQFQDESVVDDSQLPKDRFSAERLKGVDSTLKIQPAELGDSAMYLCASSFDKVAADTQYFGPGTRLTVL.